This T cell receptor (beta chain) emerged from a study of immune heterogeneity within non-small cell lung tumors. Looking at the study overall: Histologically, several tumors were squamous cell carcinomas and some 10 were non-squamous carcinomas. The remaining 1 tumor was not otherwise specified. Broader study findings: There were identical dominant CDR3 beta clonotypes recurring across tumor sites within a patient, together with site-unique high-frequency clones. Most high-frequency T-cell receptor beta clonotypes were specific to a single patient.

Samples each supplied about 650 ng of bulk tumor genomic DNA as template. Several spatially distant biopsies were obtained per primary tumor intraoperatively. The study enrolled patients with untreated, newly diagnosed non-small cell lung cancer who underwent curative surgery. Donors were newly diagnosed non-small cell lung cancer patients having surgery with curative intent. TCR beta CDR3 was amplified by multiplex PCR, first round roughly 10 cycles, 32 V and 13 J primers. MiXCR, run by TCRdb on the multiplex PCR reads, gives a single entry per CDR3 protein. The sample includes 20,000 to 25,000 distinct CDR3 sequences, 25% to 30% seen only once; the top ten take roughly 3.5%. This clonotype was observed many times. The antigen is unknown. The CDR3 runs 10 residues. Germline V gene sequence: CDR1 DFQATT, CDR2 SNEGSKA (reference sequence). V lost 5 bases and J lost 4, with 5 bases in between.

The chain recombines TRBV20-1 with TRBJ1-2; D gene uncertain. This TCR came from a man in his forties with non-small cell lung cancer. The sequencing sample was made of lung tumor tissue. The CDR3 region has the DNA TGCAGTGCTTATACCTATGGCTACACCTTC. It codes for CSAYTYGYTF.